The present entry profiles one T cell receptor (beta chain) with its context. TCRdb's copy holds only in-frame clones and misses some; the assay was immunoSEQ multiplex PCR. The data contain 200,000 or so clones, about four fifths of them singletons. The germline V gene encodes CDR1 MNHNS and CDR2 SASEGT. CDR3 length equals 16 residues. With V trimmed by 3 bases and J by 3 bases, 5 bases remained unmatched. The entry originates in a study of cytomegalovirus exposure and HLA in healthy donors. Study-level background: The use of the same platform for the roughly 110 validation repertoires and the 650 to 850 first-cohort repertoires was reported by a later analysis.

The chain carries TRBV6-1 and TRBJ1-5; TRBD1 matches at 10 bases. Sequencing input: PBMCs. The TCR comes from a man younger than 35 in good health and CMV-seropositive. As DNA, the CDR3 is TGTGCCAGCAGTGAGGATGACAGGGGGCTCAATCAGCCCCAGCATTTT. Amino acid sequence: CASSEDDRGLNQPQHF.